This is a list of T cell receptor beta chains from one sample in a study of CD8+CD57+ T cells in acquired aplastic anemia. Via MiXCR, TCRdb re-called the reads, giving one row per CDR3 protein. This sample yields about 180,000 distinct CDR3 sequences, of which approximately 48% are seen a single time; roughly 1.8% belongs to the top ten. Specimen: sorted CD4+, CD8+, or CD8+CD57+ T cells (not recorded which) from PBMCs. The source of these receptors is a human donor with aplastic anemia. The CDR3 runs from the conserved cysteine through the conserved F or W. A D gene is named only where the DNA matches it firmly. Size values are once, few and many counts, or a class for expanded clones, and some rows have none.

clone_size	v_call	d_call	j_call	cdr3_length	cdr3_aa	cdr3_nt
-	TRBV2	-	TRBJ2-3	15	CASAKDQGYTDTQYF	TGTGCCAGCGCGAAAGACCAGGGTTACACAGATACGCAGTATTTT
-	TRBV10-3	TRBD1	TRBJ1-1	16	CAISAGTGNKNTEAFF	TGTGCCATCAGTGCCGGGACAGGGAACAAGAACACTGAAGCTTTCTTT
-	TRBV6-1	-	TRBJ2-7	11	CASSPGNEQYF	TGTGCCAGCAGCCCAGGGAACGAGCAGTACTTC
-	TRBV19	TRBD1	TRBJ2-5	16	CASRRGQGVGQETQYF	TGTGCCAGTAGACGAGGACAGGGGGTAGGACAAGAGACCCAGTACTTC
-	TRBV15	TRBD1	TRBJ1-2	15	CATSMGGATGGGYTF	TGTGCCACCAGCATGGGGGGGGCAACAGGGGGTGGCTACACCTTC
many	TRBV10-3	TRBD1	TRBJ1-1	19	CAISESGQGSAGANTEAFF	TGTGCCATCAGTGAGTCGGGACAGGGGTCTGCGGGCGCGAACACTGAAGCTTTCTTT
-	TRBV15	TRBD2	TRBJ2-1	16	CATSRGTSGDYNEQFF	TGTGCCACCAGCAGAGGGACTAGCGGAGATTACAATGAGCAGTTCTTC
-	TRBV28	-	TRBJ2-1	14	CASSGLLSYNEQFF	TGTGCCAGCAGTGGATTATTATCCTACAATGAGCAGTTCTTC
-	TRBV20-1	TRBD2	TRBJ2-1	15	CSAYPWRESSNEQFF	TGCTCCGCATACCCCTGGCGGGAGAGCAGCAATGAGCAGTTCTTC
-	TRBV10-3	TRBD1	TRBJ1-2	12	CAIRGTDYGYTF	TGTGCCATCAGGGGGACAGACTATGGCTACACCTTC
-	TRBV10-3	TRBD1	TRBJ1-6	16	CASSTGTGNQRSPLHF	TGTGCCAGCAGTACCGGGACAGGCAATCAGCGATCACCCCTCCACTTT
many	TRBV20-1	-	TRBJ1-2	13	CSARTGPNYGYTF	TGCAGTGCTAGAACAGGTCCTAACTATGGCTACACCTTC
-	TRBV20-1	-	TRBJ2-6	15	CSAPTRQTGANVLTF	TGCAGTGCTCCTACACGCCAGACTGGGGCCAACGTCCTGACTTTC
many	TRBV15	-	TRBJ2-4	14	CATSRDGYKNIQYF	TGTGCCACCAGCAGAGATGGTTACAAAAACATTCAGTACTTC
-	TRBV11-2	-	TRBJ2-1	17	CASSLGASGTGYNEQFF	TGTGCCAGCAGCTTAGGGGCTAGTGGGACGGGCTACAATGAGCAGTTCTTC
few	TRBV11-2	TRBD1	TRBJ2-2	17	CASSLGPSGGRTGELFF	TGTGCCAGCAGCTTAGGACCTTCAGGGGGACGGACCGGGGAGCTGTTTTTT
-	TRBV11-1	TRBD1	TRBJ2-3	15	CASSLGQGGTDTQYF	TGTGCCAGCAGCTTAGGACAGGGAGGCACAGATACGCAGTATTTT
few	TRBV20-1	-	TRBJ2-1	15	CSARDGGVNYNEQFF	TGCAGTGCTAGAGACGGCGGGGTTAACTACAATGAGCAGTTCTTC
-	TRBV24-1	TRBD1	TRBJ2-7	15	CATSYPGQVPYEQYF	TGTGCCACCAGTTATCCGGGACAGGTACCCTACGAGCAGTACTTC
once	TRBV6-4	-	TRBJ2-3	15	CASSDSLERGDTQYF	TGTGCCAGCAGTGACTCTCTAGAACGGGGAGATACGCAGTATTTT
once	TRBV24-1	TRBD2	TRBJ2-3	16	CATSDSRAGGTDTQYF	TGTGCCACCAGTGATAGCCGAGCGGGGGGCACAGATACGCAGTATTTT
-	TRBV7-3	-	TRBJ2-1	14	CASSLWGGDNEQFF	TGTGCCAGCAGCTTATGGGGTGGCGACAATGAGCAGTTCTTC
many	TRBV4-2	TRBD2	TRBJ2-3	19	CASSQAGASGFPSTDTQYF	TGTGCCAGCAGCCAAGCAGGGGCTAGCGGGTTCCCTAGCACAGATACGCAGTATTTT
-	TRBV19	-	TRBJ1-2	15	CASTLIGGGPRGYTF	TGTGCCAGTACCCTAATCGGGGGAGGGCCTCGTGGCTACACCTTC
-	TRBV7-9	-	TRBJ2-2	13	CASSRQEAGELFF	TGTGCCAGCAGTCGTCAGGAGGCCGGGGAGCTGTTTTTT
-	TRBV10-3	-	TRBJ2-7	15	CAISESPGSPYEQYF	TGTGCCATCAGTGAGTCGCCAGGGTCCCCCTACGAGCAGTACTTC
few	TRBV9	TRBD1	TRBJ2-5	16	CASSAGQGANQETQYF	TGTGCCAGCAGCGCAGGACAGGGGGCGAACCAAGAGACCCAGTACTTC
-	TRBV6-1	-	TRBJ2-1	12	CAIGGTYNEQFF	TGTGCCATCGGGGGAACCTACAATGAGCAGTTCTTC
once	TRBV6-1	-	TRBJ2-2	14	CASSGTEGAGELFF	TGTGCCAGCAGTGGGACCGAGGGGGCCGGGGAGCTGTTTTTT
-	TRBV2	-	TRBJ2-7	14	CASTMPVLSYEQYF	TGTGCCAGCACTATGCCGGTCCTCTCCTACGAGCAGTACTTC
-	TRBV29-1	TRBD1	TRBJ1-5	14	CSVTTGTGNQPQHF	TGCAGCGTGACCACCGGGACAGGCAATCAGCCCCAGCATTTT
-	TRBV28	-	TRBJ1-2	15	CASSLSQIPNYGYTF	TGTGCCAGCAGTTTATCCCAGATACCCAACTATGGCTACACCTTC
many	TRBV7-8	TRBD2	TRBJ2-3	16	CASSWRTSMATDTQYF	TGTGCCAGCAGCTGGAGGACTAGCATGGCCACAGATACGCAGTATTTT
-	TRBV7-2	-	TRBJ1-1	15	CASSPRLAGGREAFF	TGTGCCAGCAGCCCCCGACTAGCGGGGGGTCGGGAAGCTTTCTTT
many	TRBV4-1	TRBD2	TRBJ2-5	16	CASSPKVSSGQETQYF	TGCGCCAGCAGCCCCAAGGTCTCTAGCGGACAAGAGACCCAGTACTTC
many	TRBV4-1	-	TRBJ2-5	15	CASSQDHGAQETQYF	TGCGCCAGCAGCCAAGATCATGGGGCCCAAGAGACCCAGTACTTC
many	TRBV25-1	-	TRBJ2-3	15	CARRAHRTDTDTQYF	TGTGCCAGAAGGGCTCATCGGACAGACACAGATACGCAGTATTTT
many	TRBV7-2	TRBD2	TRBJ2-7	15	CASSPRGGDFYEQYF	TGTGCCAGCAGCCCACGGGGGGGGGATTTCTACGAGCAGTACTTC
-	TRBV12-3/TRBV12-4	-	TRBJ1-3	13	CASSFREGNTIYF	TGTGCCAGCAGTTTCAGGGAAGGAAACACCATATATTTT
-	TRBV10-3	TRBD2	TRBJ2-5	15	CASTGTSGGQETQYF	TGTGCCAGCACCGGGACTAGCGGGGGGCAAGAGACCCAGTACTTC
-	TRBV5-4	TRBD2	TRBJ2-7	15	CASSPGLAERYEQYF	TGTGCCAGCAGCCCGGGACTAGCGGAACGCTACGAGCAGTACTTC
many	TRBV11-1	TRBD2	TRBJ2-7	15	CASSLQRGGTYEQYF	TGTGCCAGCAGCTTACAGCGGGGGGGCACCTACGAGCAGTACTTC
-	TRBV10-3	-	TRBJ2-2	11	CAIRDTGELFF	TGTGCCATCAGGGATACCGGGGAGCTGTTTTTT
-	TRBV2	-	TRBJ2-2	15	CASSYDLATTGELFF	TGTGCCAGCAGTTACGACTTGGCAACCACCGGGGAGCTGTTTTTT
-	TRBV20-1	-	TRBJ2-5	13	CSASEWTQDAQYF	TGCAGTGCTAGTGAGTGGACCCAAGATGCCCAGTACTTC
once	TRBV19	-	TRBJ1-2	15	CASSSDSRANYGYTF	TGTGCCAGTAGTTCGGACAGCCGAGCTAACTATGGCTACACCTTC
-	TRBV24-1	-	TRBJ2-1	14	CATSEAGQVNEQFF	TGTGCCACCAGTGAAGCAGGACAAGTCAATGAGCAGTTCTTC
many	TRBV7-8	-	TRBJ2-5	15	CASSLGGGRAETQYF	TGTGCCAGCAGCTTAGGGGGTGGCAGGGCAGAGACCCAGTACTTC
many	TRBV10-3	TRBD2	TRBJ2-1	14	CAIRPGLTTAEQFF	TGTGCCATCAGGCCGGGACTAACCACGGCGGAGCAGTTCTTC
-	TRBV20-1	-	TRBJ1-6	17	CSARDGDAPGVNSPLYF	TGCAGTGCTAGAGATGGTGATGCTCCAGGGGTCAATTCACCCCTCTACTTT
-	TRBV7-8	TRBD2	TRBJ2-7	18	CASSLSTVGLAYIYEQYF	TGTGCCAGCAGCTTATCTACCGTGGGACTAGCGTATATCTACGAGCAGTACTTC
many	TRBV9	-	TRBJ2-5	14	CASSGPGALETQYF	TGTGCCAGCAGCGGCCCCGGGGCTCTTGAGACCCAGTACTTC
-	TRBV9	TRBD1	TRBJ2-7	15	CASSEGQGPSYEQYF	TGTGCCAGCAGCGAGGGACAGGGTCCTTCCTACGAGCAGTACTTC